Only a few counts were recorded for the clone carrying this TCR beta chain. The entry originates in a study of blood T cell repertoires in COVID-19. Using immunoSEQ multiplex PCR, the repertoire was profiled, and TCRdb retains in-frame clones only, with some absent. The sample shows under 300,000 clones, about 88% of them seen only once. The CDR3 is 21 residues long. The sequence was obtained from a woman aged 45-59 years who had recovered from COVID-19. The chain is built from TRBV1 and TRBJ2-6; the DNA was not compared with TRBD2, the D call given in the table. TRBV1 is marked as a pseudogene. The sequenced sample was PBMCs or T cells enriched from blood (not recorded which). The CDR3 region is CTSSQDSRTSDKSSGANVLTF. Here the CDR3 DNA reads TGCACCAGCAGCCAAGATTCAAGGACTAGCGATAAATCCTCTGGGGCCAACGTCCTGACTTTC.